The 5 T cell receptor beta chains below all came from one sample that was sequenced in a study of T cells in Graves' hyperthyroidism and ophthalmopathy. Amplification yielded TCR beta CDR3 regions, with RNA transcripts as the source. The primer set for the first-round RT-PCR of the TCR CDR3 was HTBI. TCRdb reanalysed the multiplex PCR reads using MiXCR and keeps one entry per CDR3 protein. Here the sample spans 340,000 or so distinct CDR3 sequences, approximately 15% being singletons. Sequences were obtained from blood. Receptors originate from a young man with Graves' hyperthyroidism.

This clonotype came up many times. V and J are TRBV18 and TRBJ2-2; no definite D call. The CDR3 contains 13 residues. The V end lost 1 base, the J end lost 7 bases, and 7 bases lay between the germline ends. Germline CDR1 is KGHSH and CDR2 is LQKENI. CDR3 residues: CASSPLDGGELFF. The CDR3 bases are TGTGCCAGCTCACCACTGGACGGCGGGGAGCTGTTTTTT.

This clonotype was picked up a small number of times. The gene calls are TRBV24-1 and TRBJ2-1, with TRBD2 matching 13 bases. This CDR3 has 17 residues. Unmatched junction bases numbered 14, after V lost 6 bases and J lost 10 bases. Germline CDR1 is KGHDR and CDR2 is SFDVKD. For the CDR3, the DNA is TGTGCCACCAGTTCTAAACCGGGACTAGCGGGAAAGGTGGAGCAGTTCTTC. Its translation is CATSSKPGLAGKVEQFF.

This clonotype has just a few counts. The chain links TRBV28 to TRBJ2-1, with D tentatively TRBD1 (6 bases). The CDR3 runs 15 residues. Germline CDR1 MDHEN, CDR2 SYDVKM. Trimming took 3 bases from V and 7 from J, leaving 16 bases between them. CDR3 protein: CASSFGTGFSNEQFF. CDR3 DNA sequence: TGTGCCAGCAGTTTTGGAACAGGGTTTTCAAATGAGCAGTTCTTC.

Ten or more counts support this clonotype. V is TRBV5-6 and J is TRBJ2-3; D remains unclear. The V gene's germline CDR1 is SGHDT and CDR2 YYEEEE. Trimming pared 4 bases from V and 6 bases from J, leaving 12 bases between. The CDR3 has 13 amino acids. The CDR3, as DNA: TGTGCCAGCAGCCGACGACTTCTGGATACGCAGTATTTT. Its protein is CASSRRLLDTQYF.

Many counts were recorded for this clonotype. This chain links TRBV12-3 or TRBV12-4 with TRBJ2-1; TRBD1 agrees at 7 bases. Trimming removed 4 bases from V and 0 bases from J; junction bases left unmatched: 0. The CDR3 is 14 residues long. The CDR3 region is CASSWDSSYNEQFF. As DNA, the CDR3 is TGTGCCAGCAGTTGGGACAGCTCCTACAATGAGCAGTTCTTC.